These 28 T cell receptor beta chains originate from one sample sequenced in a study of T-cell memory formation after mild COVID-19. TCRdb reanalysed the 5' RACE reads using MiXCR and keeps one entry per CDR3 protein. The data contain 390,000 or so distinct CDR3 sequences, about 16% of them singletons. Sequencing was carried out using PBMCs or a T cell subset sorted from them (not recorded which). The receptor set was obtained from a man younger than 30 who had mild COVID-19 (a few samples of this study predate the infection). Cell type and time point are not known.

The chain's CDR3 is CASSFRGDEQYF. The CDR3 region has the DNA TGTGCCAGCAGCTTTAGAGGGGACGAGCAGTACTTC. The chain joins TRBV7-6 to TRBJ2-7, with D perhaps given as TRBD1 or TRBD2 (5 bases each). The CDR3 is 12 residues long. The germline gives CDR1 SGHVS, CDR2 FNYEAQ. The V end lost 3 bases, the J end lost 5 bases, and 8 bases lay between the germline ends.

V usage is TRBV12-3 or TRBV12-4 and J usage is TRBJ2-3; 7 bases line up with TRBD1. This CDR3 contains 14 residues. Germline trimming cut 5 bases from V and 3 bases from J; bases unmatched to any gene: 5. The CDR3 loop is CASSPQGQTDTQYF. For the CDR3, the DNA is TGTGCCAGCAGTCCACAGGGACAGACAGATACGCAGTATTTT.

The rearrangement links TRBV3-1 to TRBJ1-1, with TRBD1 as a possible D gene (5 bases). The CDR3 runs to 16 residues. Trimming left V 2 bases short and J 1 base short, with 14 bases between. Germline values: CDR1 LGHDT, CDR2 YNNKEL (reference sequence). The CDR3 reads CASSQFGAGWNTEAFF. For the CDR3, the DNA is TGTGCCAGCAGCCAATTCGGGGCTGGGTGGAACACTGAAGCTTTCTTT. Using reference TRBV3-1 and TRBJ1-1 for the parts outside the CDR3, the full variable domain is DTAVSQTPKYLVTQMGNDKSIKCEQNLGHDTMYWYKQDSKKFLKIMFSYNNKELIINETVPNRFSPKSPDKAHLNLHINSLELGDSAVYFCASSQFGAGWNTEAFFGQGTRLTVV.

This clonotype has more than one count but fewer than ten. The gene calls are TRBV4-3 and TRBJ2-1, with 10 bases that match TRBD2. This CDR3 has 15 residues. CDR1 and CDR2 (germline): LGHNA, YSLEER. V lost 2 bases to trimming and J lost 6 bases; unmatched junction nucleotides: 4. Here the CDR3 DNA reads TGCGCCAGCAGCCAACCCAGCGGGGGGGCCAATGAGCAGTTCTTC. This codes for CASSQPSGGANEQFF.

The chain links TRBV7-2 to TRBJ2-5, with D perhaps given as TRBD1 or TRBD2 (6 bases each). V lost 10 bases, J lost 4 bases, and 25 bases lay in between. This CDR3 is built from 16 residues. Looked up from germline, CDR1 is SGHTA and CDR2 is FQGNSA. CDR3 residues: CATTEGGREGTETQYF. For the CDR3, the DNA is TGTGCCACCACCGAGGGGGGACGTGAGGGGACAGAGACCCAGTACTTC. The full variable domain, its missing parts supplied by reference TRBV7-2 and TRBJ2-5, is GAGVSQSPSNKVTEKGKDVELRCDPISGHTALYWYRQSLGQGLEFLIYFQGNSAPDKSGLPSDRFSAERTGGSVSTLTIQRTQQEDSAVYLCATTEGGREGTETQYFGPGTRLLVL.

The chain joins TRBV15 to TRBJ2-5, with D perhaps matching TRBD1 (6 bases). The germline gives CDR1 LNHNV, CDR2 YYDKDF (reference sequence). The CDR3 sequence is 13 residues long. Trimming cost V 0 bases and J 10 bases, with 12 bases left between them. CDR3 amino acids: CATSRDRKGDQYF. CDR3 bases: TGTGCCACCAGCAGAGATAGAAAGGGGGACCAGTACTTC.

The sample holds a few counts of this clonotype. The rearrangement uses TRBV9 and TRBJ1-5, with 12 bases that match TRBD1. Germline CDR1 and CDR2: SGDLS and YYNGEE. Germline trimming cut 3 bases from V and 10 bases from J; bases unmatched to any gene: 8. The CDR3 is made up of 15 amino acids. This CDR3 reads CASSAGTGGVAPQHF. For the CDR3, the DNA is TGTGCCAGCAGCGCCGGGACAGGGGGCGTCGCCCCCCAGCATTTT.

The chain joins TRBV6-2 or TRBV6-3 to TRBJ1-1, with a possible D match to TRBD1 (5 bases). CDR1 and CDR2 (germline): MNHEY, SVGEGT. CDR3 length equals 17 residues. V dropped 4 bases and J dropped 1 base, with 19 bases sitting between them. The CDR3 sequence: CASSWATLTAWNTEAFF. As DNA, the CDR3 is TGTGCCAGCAGTTGGGCCACCTTGACAGCCTGGAACACTGAAGCTTTCTTT.

The rearrangement joins TRBV4-3 to TRBJ2-3; possibly TRBD1 or TRBD2 for D (5 bases each). Germline CDR1 reads LGHNA; CDR2 reads YSLEER. The germline V and J ends were trimmed by 8 bases and 2 bases, with 20 bases remaining between them. CDR3 size: 16 residues. CDR3 nucleotides: TGCGCCAGCGGACCGGGACCTGCACCTCTCACAGATACGCAGTATTTT. Amino acids: CASGPGPAPLTDTQYF.

This clonotype was counted a few times. This sequence joins TRBV27 and TRBJ1-1; 7 bases match TRBD1. The germline gives CDR1 MNHEY, CDR2 SMNVEV (reference sequence). The CDR3 length is 15 residues. V was pared by 0 bases and J by 3 bases, with 4 bases of the junction left unmatched. CDR3 sequence reads: CASSLSTGTHTEAFF. DNA of the CDR3: TGTGCCAGCAGTTTATCGACAGGGACCCACACTGAAGCTTTCTTT.

This clonotype was detected a few times. CDR3 DNA: TGTGCCAGCAGCTTAAACTGGGAACGGAACGAGCAGTACTTC. It translates to CASSLNWERNEQYF. The V call is TRBV7-6, the J call TRBJ2-7; no firm D call. CDR3 length: 14 residues. Germline V gene data show CDR1 as SGHVS and CDR2 as FNYEAQ. The V and J ends lost 2 bases and 5 bases respectively, with 13 bases between them.

This clonotype has a handful of counts. The chain links TRBV9 to TRBJ2-2; 9 bases agree with TRBD1. After removal of 3 bases from V and 6 bases from J, the junction contained 3 bases not matched to a gene. CDR3 length: 14 residues. Germline V gene data show CDR1 as SGDLS and CDR2 as YYNGEE. The CDR3 region has the DNA TGTGCCAGCAGCGCCAGGACAGGGGCCGGGGAGCTGTTTTTT. Its translation is CASSARTGAGELFF.

This clonotype has at least ten counts. The V call is TRBV6-5, the J call TRBJ1-2, with TRBD1 as a possible D gene (6 bases). Per the germline V gene, CDR1 is MNHEY and CDR2 is SVGAGI. The CDR3 is 13 amino acids. V was shortened by 6 bases and J by 4 bases, with 12 bases between the two germline ends. CDR3 region: CASRAGQFYGYTF. CDR3 nucleotide sequence: TGTGCCAGCAGAGCCGGACAGTTCTATGGCTACACCTTC.

This clonotype was seen only a few times. The chain joins TRBV9 to TRBJ2-1; 13 bases are a match to TRBD2. The V gene's germline CDR1 is SGDLS and CDR2 YYNGEE. V shed 4 bases, J shed 4 bases, and the junction held 5 bases outside the gene matches. The CDR3 length is 16 residues. The CDR3 loop is CASSPGLAGAYNEQFF. In nucleotides, the CDR3 is TGTGCCAGCAGCCCCGGACTAGCGGGGGCATACAATGAGCAGTTCTTC. The variable domain in full, with the rest retrieved from reference TRBV9 and TRBJ2-1, is DSGVTQTPKHLITATGQRVTLRCSPRSGDLSVYWYQQSLDQGLQFLIQYYNGEERAKGNILERFSAQQFPDLHSELNLSSLELGDSALYFCASSPGLAGAYNEQFFGPGTRLTVL.

This clonotype was detected only once. One junction end does not reproduce the germline sequence, and a read error may be involved. The chain links TRBV4-2 to TRBJ1-2, with TRBD1 identical over 8 bases. The CDR3 contains 13 residues. Germline values: CDR1 LGHNA, CDR2 YNFKEQ. The CDR3 sequence: CASSLGQGRGYSF. The CDR3 DNA follows: TGTGCCAGCAGCCTCGGACAGGGCCGGGGCTACTCCTTC.

The chain employs TRBV5-1 and TRBJ1-1, with TRBD1 matching over 7 bases. CDR3 size: 14 residues. The germline CDR1 and CDR2 sequences are SGHRS and YFSETQ. V lost 7 bases to trimming and J lost 3 bases; unmatched junction nucleotides: 9. The CDR3 protein is CASDRQGRDTEAFF. The CDR3 region has the DNA TGCGCCAGCGATCGACAGGGTAGAGACACTGAAGCTTTCTTT.

This clonotype was counted only a few times. The V and J genes are TRBV5-6 and TRBJ2-1; a possible D gene is TRBD1 (6 bases). Germline V lookup: CDR1 SGHDT, CDR2 YYEEEE. V lost 6 bases, J lost 0 bases, and 13 bases lay in between. This CDR3 has 15 amino acids. DNA of the CDR3: TGTGCCAGCACTAGACAGGCCTTCTCCTACAATGAGCAGTTCTTC. Residues: CASTRQAFSYNEQFF.

A few counts support this clonotype. The CDR3 here is CASRDTASSGNTIYF. CDR3 sequence (DNA): TGTGCCAGCAGGGACACCGCTAGCTCTGGAAACACCATATATTTT. This chain links TRBV25-1 with TRBJ1-3; perhaps TRBD1 as D (5 bases). The ends were cut back, 6 bases at V and 0 bases at J, with 12 bases in the middle. This CDR3 region has 15 residues. Germline V gene sequence: CDR1 MGHDK, CDR2 SYGVNS.

In this sample, this clonotype turned up a few times. The gene calls are TRBV9 and TRBJ2-2; a weak D match, TRBD2 (6 bases). CDR3 length equals 13 residues. Germline assignment: CDR1 SGDLS and CDR2 YYNGEE. Trimming left V 5 bases short and J 5 bases short, with 10 bases between. CDR3 region: CASRREVTGELFF. CDR3 in DNA: TGTGCCAGCAGGAGGGAGGTGACCGGGGAGCTGTTTTTT.

This clonotype has ten or more counts. This chain connects TRBV4-1 to TRBJ1-2; the D is unclear. Trimming cost V 3 bases and J 5 bases, with 19 bases left between them. Germline V gene data show CDR1 as MGHRA and CDR2 as YSYEKL. The CDR3 has 16 amino acids. The CDR3 DNA sequence: TGCGCCAGCAGCCAGAGCTCGTTGGACGGATTATATGGCTACACCTTC. Its translation: CASSQSSLDGLYGYTF.

Worth noting for this clonotype: Mismatch with germline at one junction end may stem from a read error. The V call is TRBV7-7, the J call TRBJ2-5; 9 positions agree with TRBD2. Germline loops: CDR1 SSHAT, CDR2 FNYEAQ (reference sequence). This CDR3 region has 16 residues. CDR3 sequence reads: CASSPTGGGGAETQYF. The CDR3 nucleotides are TGTGCTAGCAGCCCAACGGGAGGCGGGGGGGCGGAGACCCAGTACTTC.

This clonotype was seen many times. The germline gene is not matched at one end of the junction; a read error may be the cause. The chain recombines TRBV5-1 with TRBJ2-1; 10 nucleotides agree with TRBD2. The CDR3 runs 14 residues. Germline values: CDR1 SGHRS, CDR2 YFSETQ. The CDR3 nucleotides are TGTGCCAGCAGTCTAGCGGGGGTCTACAATGAGCAGTTCTTC. Its protein is CASSLAGVYNEQFF.

This rearrangement joins TRBV4-1 to TRBJ2-2, with 8 bases that match TRBD2. Germline values: CDR1 MGHRA, CDR2 YSYEKL. Unmatched junction bases numbered 7, after V lost 2 bases and J lost 5 bases. This CDR3 spans 16 amino acids. Here the CDR3 DNA reads TGCGCCAGCAGCCAACCGGGACTAGATCGTACCGGGGAGCTGTTTTTT. Translated, it gives CASSQPGLDRTGELFF.

In its sample, this clonotype was seen a few times. This chain uses TRBV24-1 with TRBJ2-5; D unresolved. The CDR3 totals 15 residues. Trimming took 5 bases from V and 2 from J, leaving 14 bases between them. Germline loops: CDR1 KGHDR, CDR2 SFDVKD. In nucleotides, the CDR3 is TGTGCCACCAGTGCACCCTCGAACGGACAAGAGACCCAGTACTTC. Translated: CATSAPSNGQETQYF.

The sample holds a few counts of this clonotype. The chain is built from TRBV2 and TRBJ2-7; D is undetermined. CDR1 and CDR2 (germline): SNHLY, FYNNEI. The V gene lost 1 base and the J gene lost 4 bases, with 8 bases spanning the gap. The CDR3 runs 13 residues. The CDR3 here is CASSEEGPYEQYV. CDR3 DNA: TGTGCCAGCAGTGAAGAGGGCCCATACGAGCAGTACGTC.

The gene calls are TRBV5-1 and TRBJ2-3, with 11 bases identical to TRBD2. Germline CDR1 reads SGHRS; CDR2 reads YFSETQ. Unmatched junction bases numbered 9, after V lost 0 bases and J lost 6 bases. This CDR3 is built from 17 residues. For the CDR3, the DNA is TGCGCCAGCAGCTTGGTATCGGGGACTAGCGGTACCGATACGCAGTATTTT. Translating gives CASSLVSGTSGTDTQYF.

This clonotype was counted only a few times. The chain recombines TRBV14 with TRBJ1-2; tentative D call: TRBD1 (5 bases). The germline V and J ends were trimmed by 0 bases and 4 bases, with 15 bases remaining between them. The CDR3 loop spans 16 amino acids. Germline-derived CDR1 and CDR2 are SGHDN and FVKESK. The CDR3 spells CASSQEWGSGFYGYTF. Here the CDR3 DNA reads TGTGCCAGCAGCCAAGAATGGGGGTCAGGCTTCTATGGCTACACCTTC.

This sequence joins TRBV5-1 and TRBJ2-7; D tentatively fits TRBD1 or TRBD2 (6 bases each). V lost 0 bases, J lost 10 bases, and 14 bases lay in between. The CDR3 sequence is 13 residues long. Germline-derived CDR1 and CDR2 are SGHRS and YFSETQ. The CDR3 is CASSLEDRTKQYF. The CDR3 DNA is TGCGCCAGCAGCTTGGAAGACAGGACTAAACAGTACTTC.